This TCR beta chain was sequenced in a study of cytomegalovirus exposure and HLA in healthy donors. CDR1 is SQVTM, CDR2 ANQGSEA, per germline. Trimming took off 7 bases at V and 3 bases at J, with 19 bases between the two ends. The CDR3 loop spans 15 amino acids. Primers included in the PCR were 60 Vbeta and 13 Jbeta primers. Data came from immunoSEQ multiplex PCR; TCRdb stores just in-frame clones and leaves some out. The data hold just under 95,000 clones, with 70% to 90% observed a single time. This chain uses TRBV29-1 with TRBJ2-1; tentative D call: TRBD2 (6 bases). Material for sequencing was PBMCs. This receptor was taken from a woman between 18 and 30 years old in good health and CMV-seropositive. The CDR3 bases are TGCAGCGCCGCGGAGGGCCCGAACATCTACAATGAGCAGTTCTTC. Its protein is CSAAEGPNIYNEQFF.